The 22 T cell receptor beta chains listed next were all sequenced from one sample in a study of tumor-infiltrating lymphocytes in localized non-small cell lung cancer. Here immunoSEQ multiplex PCR was the method, and the copy in TCRdb shows in-frame clones only, minus some. The data show 12,000 or so clones, with under 90% seen just once and about 8.1% held by the top ten. The sequenced material came from lung tumor tissue. The receptor source for this set is a human donor with non-small cell lung cancer.

The chain combines TRBV15 with TRBJ1-5; 7 nucleotides align to TRBD1. Germline lookup yields CDR1 LNHNV and CDR2 YYDKDF (reference sequence). The V and J ends lost 3 bases and 2 bases, in that order; junction bases with no gene match: 13. CDR3 length: 18 residues. The CDR3, as DNA: TGTGCCACCAGCAGGCATACGACAGGGATCTTCGGCAATCAGCCCCAGCATTTT. This codes for CATSRHTTGIFGNQPQHF.

The rearrangement joins TRBV11-2 to TRBJ2-2, with 11 bases lining up with TRBD2. V dropped 1 base and J dropped 5; count of bases not matched to a gene: 3. The CDR3 loop spans 16 amino acids. Germline CDR1 reads SGHAT; CDR2 reads FQNNGV. The CDR3 protein is CASSLGLAGGTGELFF. The CDR3 region has the DNA TGTGCCAGCAGCTTAGGCCTAGCGGGAGGAACCGGGGAGCTGTTTTTT.

This clone was detected a few times. The genes are TRBV2 and TRBJ2-3, with no clear D. V lost 0 bases and J 3 bases, leaving 16 bases between the germline ends. The CDR3 length is 17 residues. Germline V CDR1 and CDR2: SNHLY, FYNNEI. The CDR3 spells CASSEAREESLTDTQYF. In DNA, the CDR3 is TGTGCCAGCAGTGAAGCGCGTGAAGAAAGTTTAACAGATACGCAGTATTTT.

The rearrangement links TRBV30 to TRBJ2-3; D may be TRBD2 (6 bases). This CDR3 region has 13 residues. CDR1 is GTSNPN and CDR2 is SVGIG in the germline V gene (reference sequence). V lost 3 bases and J lost 1, with 8 bases in between. DNA of the CDR3: TGTGCCTGGAGGTCTAGCGGCACAGATACGCAGTATTTT. Protein product: CAWRSSGTDTQYF. Using reference TRBV30 and TRBJ2-3 for the parts outside the CDR3, the full variable domain is SQTIHQWPATLVQPVGSPLSLECTVEGTSNPNLYWYRQAAGRGLQLLFYSVGIGQISSEVPQNLSASRPQDRQFILSSKKLLLSDSGFYLCAWRSSGTDTQYFGPGTRLTVL.

The chain employs TRBV19 and TRBJ1-1, with 8 bases matching TRBD1. The junction had 5 bases not matched to a gene; V was cut back by 5 bases and J by 6 bases. From germline, CDR1 is LNHDA and CDR2 SQIVND (reference sequence). This CDR3 has 13 residues. CDR3 nucleotide sequence: TGTGCCAGTAGTCAGGGGGCGCCGCCTGAAGCTTTCTTT. This codes for CASSQGAPPEAFF.

CDR3 loop: CASKLSAGSDTQYF. The CDR3 nucleotides are TGTGCCAGCAAACTTTCGGCAGGGTCAGATACGCAGTATTTT. This chain links TRBV6-4 with TRBJ2-3, with a tentative D call TRBD1 (5 bases). Germline CDR1 MRHNA, CDR2 SNTAGT. This CDR3 spans 14 amino acids. V was clipped by 7 bases and J by 4 bases, with 15 bases between them.

The gene calls are TRBV5-1 and TRBJ2-1; TRBD2 aligns across 13 bases. Unmatched junction bases numbered 12, after V lost 4 bases and J lost 8 bases. Germline loops: CDR1 SGHRS, CDR2 YFSETQ. CDR3 length: 17 amino acids. The CDR3: CASSPDPTSGRVDEQFF. CDR3 sequence (DNA): TGCGCCAGCAGCCCTGACCCTACTAGCGGGAGGGTAGATGAGCAGTTCTTC.

Written as DNA, the CDR3 is TGCGCCAGCAGCCGGATGACAGGGGCCACCGGGGAGCTGTTTTTT. This gives the protein CASSRMTGATGELFF. This sequence joins TRBV5-1 and TRBJ2-2, with TRBD1 matching 8 bases. The CDR3 length is 15 residues. The J segment lost 4 bases and the V segment lost 4 bases, leaving 6 bases of the junction unmatched. The germline gives CDR1 SGHRS, CDR2 YFSETQ.

V is TRBV2 and J is TRBJ2-7; D assignment may be TRBD1 or TRBD2 (5 bases each). The CDR3 contains 13 residues. With 7 bases removed from V and 3 bases from J, the gap between germline ends came to 13 bases. Germline CDR1 is SNHLY and CDR2 is FYNNEI. This CDR3 reads CASNPGPNYEQYF. The CDR3 nucleotides are TGTGCCAGCAATCCGGGACCGAACTACGAGCAGTACTTC.

The J gene is TRBJ2-7, the V gene TRBV9, with D possibly TRBD2 on 6 matching bases. Germline CDR1 SGDLS, CDR2 YYNGEE. The CDR3 length is 15 residues. The V gene lost 4 bases and the J gene lost 2 bases, with 16 bases spanning the gap. CDR3 DNA sequence: TGTGCCAGCAGCCCCCGACTAGACCCCACCTACGAGCAGTACTTC. It yields the protein CASSPRLDPTYEQYF.

With regard to this clone: Other nucleotide sequences in the sample specify the same CDR3. The rearrangement links TRBV28 to TRBJ2-7, with TRBD2 matching over 10 bases. Germline V lookup: CDR1 MDHEN, CDR2 SYDVKM. CDR3 length: 14 residues. V was pared by 4 bases and J by 4 bases, with 4 bases of the junction left unmatched. As DNA, the CDR3 is TGTGCCAGCAGTTCACTAGCGGGGTCTTACGAGCAGTACTTC. It codes for CASSSLAGSYEQYF.

The chain couples TRBV10-1 to TRBJ2-7; tentatively, D is TRBD1 (5 bases). This CDR3 region has 14 residues. Trimming left V 0 bases short and J 2 bases short, with 8 bases between. Per germline, CDR1 WNHNN and CDR2 SYGVQD (reference sequence). The CDR3 region is CASSESGRAYEQYF. CDR3 coding DNA: TGCGCCAGCAGTGAGTCAGGCAGGGCCTACGAGCAGTACTTC.

V gene TRBV28 combines with J gene TRBJ1-2; D call uncertain. The CDR3 is made up of 15 amino acids. Germline CDR1 reads MDHEN; CDR2 reads SYDVKM. The V gene lost 5 bases and the J gene lost 4 bases, with 17 bases spanning the gap. CDR3 residues: CASSMGKGPSYGYTF. As DNA, the CDR3 is TGTGCCAGCAGTATGGGGAAGGGCCCGTCCTATGGCTACACCTTC.

This clone showed up just once. This chain connects TRBV6-5 to TRBJ1-5; D is undetermined. The CDR3 is 13 residues long. V gave up 3 bases and J gave up 5 bases, with 8 bases separating them. The germline V gene encodes CDR1 MNHEY and CDR2 SVGAGI. As DNA, the CDR3 is TGTGCCAGCAGTTATACGGGGTATCAGCCCCAGCATTTT. This translates into CASSYTGYQPQHF.

The genes are TRBV2 and TRBJ2-1; 8 nucleotides align to TRBD1. Per the germline V gene, CDR1 is SNHLY and CDR2 is FYNNEI. Germline trimming cut 4 bases from V and 3 bases from J; bases unmatched to any gene: 5. The CDR3 runs 15 residues. Written as DNA, the CDR3 is TGTGCCAGCAGTGCGACAGGGGAAGACTACAATGAGCAGTTCTTC. It specifies CASSATGEDYNEQFF.

The chain recombines TRBV30 with TRBJ1-1; no reliable D call. Per the germline V gene, CDR1 is GTSNPN and CDR2 is SVGIG (reference sequence). The CDR3 covers 13 residues. Trimming took off 4 bases at V and 4 bases at J, with 13 bases between the two ends. CDR3 bases: TGTGCCTGGATCCGTCAGCCCGGCACTGAAGCTTTCTTT. This encodes CAWIRQPGTEAFF. The whole variable domain, remainder taken from reference TRBV30 and TRBJ1-1, is SQTIHQWPATLVQPVGSPLSLECTVEGTSNPNLYWYRQAAGRGLQLLFYSVGIGQISSEVPQNLSASRPQDRQFILSSKKLLLSDSGFYLCAWIRQPGTEAFFGQGTRLTVV.

The CDR3 is CATSREPFGQFF. CDR3 in DNA: TGTGCCACCAGCAGAGAACCGTTTGGGCAGTTCTTC. V and J are TRBV15 and TRBJ2-1; D not certain. This CDR3 is 12 amino acids long. V shed 0 bases and J shed 12 bases, with 9 bases lying between them. From germline, CDR1 is LNHNV and CDR2 YYDKDF (reference sequence).

This sequence joins TRBV6-5 and TRBJ1-3, with D hard to call. The V end lost 2 bases, the J end lost 4 bases, and 15 bases lay between the germline ends. The germline V gene has CDR1 MNHEY and CDR2 SVGAGI. This CDR3 is 16 amino acids long. The CDR3 reads CASSYDRWARGNTIYF. The CDR3 DNA is TGTGCCAGCAGTTACGATAGGTGGGCCAGGGGAAACACCATATATTTT.

The chain combines TRBV5-1 with TRBJ2-7; D may be TRBD1 (6 bases). Germline V gene sequence: CDR1 SGHRS, CDR2 YFSETQ. There are 15 residues in the CDR3. V dropped 1 base and J dropped 0 bases, with 11 bases sitting between them. The CDR3 here is CASSLIGQSSYEQYF. The CDR3 DNA sequence: TGCGCCAGCAGCTTGATAGGACAGAGCTCCTACGAGCAGTACTTC.

V gene TRBV28 combines with J gene TRBJ2-3; D gene unclear. The germline gives CDR1 MDHEN, CDR2 SYDVKM. The V gene lost 6 bases and the J gene lost 2 bases, with 15 bases spanning the gap. CDR3 length: 15 residues. For the CDR3, the DNA is TGTGCCAGCAGCACCCGGTATAGGACCACAGATACGCAGTATTTT. Its translation: CASSTRYRTTDTQYF.

This chain joins TRBV29-1 and TRBJ2-1; either TRBD1 or TRBD2 may supply D (5 bases each). Looked up from germline, CDR1 is SQVTM and CDR2 is ANQGSEA. The V end was cut by 3 bases, the J end by 14 bases, with 17 bases between. The CDR3 is made up of 12 amino acids. CDR3 nucleotide sequence: TGCAGCGTTGAGCGGCAGGGTAAGACTAAGTTCTTC. It specifies CSVERQGKTKFF.

The CDR3 sequence: CASKWTSGRNEQFF. CDR3 sequence (DNA): TGTGCCAGCAAATGGACTAGCGGGCGGAATGAGCAGTTCTTC. The chain employs TRBV2 and TRBJ2-1; 11 bases agree with TRBD2. Germline CDR1 and CDR2: SNHLY and FYNNEI. The CDR3 is made up of 14 amino acids. Trimming at V came to 7 bases and at J to 7 bases, leaving 6 bases not matched to a gene.